These 17 T cell receptor beta chains came from one sample sequenced in a study of T cell responses to AZD1222 COVID-19 vaccine. Measured with immunoSEQ multiplex PCR; TCRdb has only the in-frame clones, and not every one. This table has roughly 75,000 clones, over 75% appearing once. Sequencing was performed on peripheral blood, taken 28 days after the second AZD1222 dose. The origin of the receptors is an adult who received the AZD1222 COVID-19 vaccine.

The rearrangement uses TRBV7-3 and TRBJ2-7; D is undetermined. V lost 2 bases and J 1 base, leaving 9 bases between the germline ends. Germline V CDR1 and CDR2: SGHTA, FQGTGA. CDR3 length: 14 amino acids. The CDR3 DNA sequence: TGTGCCAGCAGCTTACAGCTGGGTTCCTACGAGCAGTACTTC. Translating gives CASSLQLGSYEQYF.

The chain has TRBV6-5 and TRBJ1-1; a weak D match, TRBD1 (6 bases). Trimming shortened V by 7 bases and J by 9 bases, and 21 bases separated the two germline ends. Germline CDR1 reads MNHEY; CDR2 reads SVGAGI. The CDR3 is 14 amino acids. The CDR3 DNA reads as TGTGCCAGCACCCCGGGTGGAGGGGGGGGAAAAGCTTTCTTT. Encoded protein: CASTPGGGGGKAFF.

The chain couples TRBV6-5 to TRBJ1-2; D perhaps matches TRBD1 (6 bases). Germline CDR1 reads MNHEY; CDR2 reads SVGAGI. This CDR3 is 14 amino acids long. V was shortened by 10 bases and J by 6 bases, with 21 bases between the two germline ends. The CDR3 nucleotides read TGTGCCACTAAGTGGAGGGGGGGATCGGATGGCTACACCTTC. Protein product: CATKWRGGSDGYTF.

CDR3 bases: TGTGCCTGGAGTGTGTCTCAGAGGGACACCATATATTTT. Amino acids: CAWSVSQRDTIYF. This chain links TRBV30 with TRBJ1-3; D call uncertain. CDR3 length: 13 amino acids. V was pared by 0 bases and J by 8 bases, with 11 bases between. Germline lookup yields CDR1 GTSNPN and CDR2 SVGIG (reference sequence).

This chain links TRBV28 with TRBJ1-2; D gene ambiguous. Germline V lookup: CDR1 MDHEN, CDR2 SYDVKM. CDR3 length: 15 amino acids. Trimming removed 1 base at V and 8 bases at J, with 17 bases between. CDR3 region: CASSLSGFGREGYTF. DNA for the CDR3: TGTGCCAGCAGTTTATCGGGCTTTGGAAGGGAGGGCTACACCTTC.

The chain carries TRBV9 and TRBJ1-1; D is ambiguous. Germline CDR1 reads SGDLS; CDR2 reads YYNGEE. Trimming took 9 bases from V and 0 from J, leaving 12 bases between them. This CDR3 has 13 amino acids. In DNA form, the CDR3 reads TGTGCCAACCCTGACAACATGAACACTGAAGCTTTCTTT. This encodes CANPDNMNTEAFF.

The chain has TRBV3-1 (or the pseudogene TRBV3-2) and TRBJ2-1; D uncertain. CDR1 is LGHDT and CDR2 is YNNKEL in the germline V gene (reference sequence). Trimming removed 1 base from V and 10 bases from J, with 17 bases in between. The CDR3 runs to 15 residues. The chain's CDR3 is CASSQVSLDRGEQFF. The CDR3 DNA is TGTGCCAGCAGCCAAGTAAGCCTTGACCGTGGGGAGCAGTTCTTC.

This clone was counted once. The chain joins TRBV7-2 to TRBJ2-2; a weak D match, TRBD2 (5 bases). V lost 4 bases and J lost 6, with 15 bases in between. This CDR3 comprises 15 residues. Germline V gives CDR1 SGHTA, CDR2 FQGNSA. The CDR3 sequence: CASSSRTGVAGELFF. CDR3 DNA: TGTGCCAGCAGCTCCCGGACTGGGGTCGCCGGGGAGCTGTTTTTT.

The chain employs TRBV2 and TRBJ2-5; TRBD1 matches 8 bases. Germline values: CDR1 SNHLY, CDR2 FYNNEI. CDR3 size: 15 residues. After removal of 7 bases from V and 4 bases from J, the junction contained 11 bases not matched to a gene. In DNA, the CDR3 is TGTGCCAGCACCAAGCTGACAGGGGCTAGAGAGACCCAGTACTTC. Translation: CASTKLTGARETQYF. The full variable domain, rest sourced from reference TRBV2 and TRBJ2-5, is EPEVTQTPSHQVTQMGQEVILRCVPISNHLYFYWYRQILGQKVEFLVSFYNNEISEKSEIFDDQFSVERPDGSNFTLKIRSTKLEDSAMYFCASTKLTGARETQYFGPGTRLLVL.

The chain combines TRBV5-1 with TRBJ2-7; tentatively, D is TRBD1 or TRBD2 (5 bases each). The CDR3 covers 14 residues. Germline V gives CDR1 SGHRS, CDR2 YFSETQ. Deletions cut 2 bases from V and 5 bases from J, with 14 bases between. The CDR3 bases are TGCGCCAGCAGCTTTCGGGCAGGGAGAGACGAGCAGTACTTC. The encoded protein is CASSFRAGRDEQYF.

The rearrangement uses TRBV19 and TRBJ2-3, with D possibly TRBD2 on 7 matching bases. CDR3 size: 14 residues. V was cut by 8 bases and J by 1 base, with 13 bases left in between. The germline V gene encodes CDR1 LNHDA and CDR2 SQIVND (reference sequence). CDR3 protein: CASGGLAGTDTQYF. In nucleotides, the CDR3 is TGTGCCAGTGGGGGCCTAGCGGGCACAGATACGCAGTATTTT.

This clone was observed a handful of times. The chain uses TRBV5-7 and TRBJ2-7; D unresolved. TRBV5-7 is an ORF, and what it does is uncertain. V was clipped by 0 bases and J by 2 bases, with 6 bases between them. CDR3 length: 13 amino acids. The CDR3 loop reads CASSLGKAYEQYF. The DNA for the CDR3 is TGTGCCAGCAGCTTGGGGAAAGCCTACGAGCAGTACTTC.

This clone was counted once. The genes are TRBV14 and TRBJ2-7; TRBD1 might be the D (6 bases). V was clipped by 0 bases and J by 3 bases, with 9 bases between them. The CDR3 contains 14 residues. Germline V gene data show CDR1 as SGHDN and CDR2 as FVKESK. CDR3: CASSQDYRDYEQYF. The CDR3 coding sequence is TGTGCCAGCAGCCAAGACTACAGGGACTACGAGCAGTACTTC.

The V gene is TRBV19, the J gene TRBJ1-5; D unclear. Trimming took off 3 bases at V and 6 bases at J, with 18 bases between the two ends. The CDR3 is 16 residues long. From germline, CDR1 is LNHDA and CDR2 SQIVND (reference sequence). DNA of the CDR3: TGTGCCAGTAGTATTCGGTCCGCCGGTAGTGGTCAGCCCCAGCATTTT. It is translated as CASSIRSAGSGQPQHF.

The chain is built from TRBV30 and TRBJ1-4; TRBD1 aligns across 8 bases. Germline V gene sequence: CDR1 GTSNPN, CDR2 SVGIG (reference sequence). V was clipped by 5 bases and J by 2 bases; unmatched bases: 13. The CDR3 sequence is 17 residues long. CDR3 DNA sequence: TGTGCCTGGGGGCAGGGGGCTTTCACTGCCACTAATGAAAAACTGTTTTTT. Its protein product is CAWGQGAFTATNEKLFF. Combining the CDR3 with reference TRBV30 and TRBJ1-4 gives the whole variable domain SQTIHQWPATLVQPVGSPLSLECTVEGTSNPNLYWYRQAAGRGLQLLFYSVGIGQISSEVPQNLSASRPQDRQFILSSKKLLLSDSGFYLCAWGQGAFTATNEKLFFGSGTQLSVL.

The chain recombines TRBV3-1 (or the pseudogene TRBV3-2) with TRBJ2-1; TRBD2 agrees at 12 bases. The CDR3 has 16 residues. V lost 2 bases and J lost 7; bases outside the gene matches: 6. Germline lookup yields CDR1 LGHDT and CDR2 YNNKEL (reference sequence). CDR3 sequence: CASSQQASGGGNEQFF. The CDR3 DNA reads as TGTGCCAGCAGCCAACAGGCTAGCGGGGGGGGAAATGAGCAGTTCTTC.

The V gene is TRBV4-1, the J gene TRBJ2-5; 14 nucleotides line up with TRBD2. CDR3 size: 18 residues. From germline, CDR1 is MGHRA and CDR2 YSYEKL. The trim removed 5 bases at V and 2 bases at J, leaving 10 bases unmatched. The CDR3 bases are TGCGCCAGCAGCACCCGACTAGCGGGGGGGCCGGAACAAGAGACCCAGTACTTC. This gives the protein CASSTRLAGGPEQETQYF.